The rows below give T cell receptor beta chains drawn from one sample of a study of tumor and adjacent non-tumor tissue in lung cancer. TCRdb processed the multiplex PCR reads anew with MiXCR; each CDR3 protein has one entry. Among approximately 150,000 distinct CDR3 sequences listed, about 71% were seen once. Sequencing input: lung tumor tissue. Receptor source: a man aged 60 to 75 with small cell lung cancer. The CDR3 runs from the conserved cysteine through the conserved F or W. Each record gives: D gene, CDR3 length, V gene, clone size, J gene, CDR3 DNA, CDR3 protein. The D gene is left open where the match is weak. Some rows have no size entry. The others give once, few or many, or a class for an expanded clone.

>.|13|TRBV28|few|TRBJ1-2
TGTGCCAGCAGGCAGGCCATTGTAAGGGGCTACACCTTC
CASRQAIVRGYTF
>TRBD1|16|TRBV20-1|.|TRBJ1-1
TGCAGTGCTAGACCGGGACCGGGGGCAGGGGGAACTGAAGCTTTCTTT
CSARPGPGAGGTEAFF
>TRBD1|19|TRBV12-3/TRBV12-4|.|TRBJ2-6
TGTGCCAGCAGCCCCCGGACAGGGAATGTCATCTCTGGGGCCAACGTCCTGACTTTC
CASSPRTGNVISGANVLTF
>.|12|TRBV28|.|TRBJ1-2
TGTGCCAGCAGCCTGGCAGCCCATGGCTACACCTTC
CASSLAAHGYTF
>.|14|TRBV12-3/TRBV12-4|many|TRBJ2-7
TGTGCCAGCAGCCGACAGGTTGGGGGGGCCGAGCAGTACTTC
CASSRQVGGAEQYF
>.|12|TRBV29-1|.|TRBJ2-3
TGCAGCGTTGTAGTTAGCATAGATACGCAGTATTTT
CSVVVSIDTQYF
>.|17|TRBV6-1|.|TRBJ1-1
TGTACTAGCAATGAAGCGGAAGCAGGCTACATGAACACTGAAGCTTTCTTT
CTSNEAEAGYMNTEAFF
>.|12|TRBV7-8|.|TRBJ1-5
TGTGCCAGCAACTGGAATCGGCAGCCCCAGCATTTT
CASNWNRQPQHF
>.|16|TRBV11-1|many|TRBJ1-1
TGTGCCAGCAGCCAATCGAGACAGAAGGGTATCGCTGAAGCTTTCTTT
CASSQSRQKGIAEAFF
>.|15|TRBV5-4|many|TRBJ2-1
TGTGCCAGCACCCACGGGAGTCAGCCCTACAATGAGCAGTTCTTC
CASTHGSQPYNEQFF
>TRBD2|15|TRBV20-1|.|TRBJ2-7
TGCAGTGCCCAAGGATTAGCGGGGGAGTACGGCGAGGAGTACTTC
CSAQGLAGEYGEEYF
>.|12|TRBV29-1|once|TRBJ1-4
TGCAGCGTCACCCGTGGTGGTGAAAAACTGTTTTTT
CSVTRGGEKLFF
>.|16|TRBV6-5|many|TRBJ2-3
TGTGCCAGCAGTTACTCGATGGCCACCGGCACAGATACGCAGTATTTT
CASSYSMATGTDTQYF
>.|12|TRBV12-3/TRBV12-4|many|TRBJ1-2
TGTGCCAGCACAGGGTTAAGGGACGGCTACACCTTC
CASTGLRDGYTF
>.|11|TRBV28|.|TRBJ2-5
TGTGTCAGCAGTTTACGGGAGACCCAGTACTTC
CVSSLRETQYF
>.|14|TRBV28|many|TRBJ1-5
TGTGCCAGCCGCCGGGGAGGGGGCAATCAGCCCCAGCATTTT
CASRRGGGNQPQHF
>.|16|TRBV11-1|.|TRBJ2-7
TGTGCCAGCAGCTTAGCGCCGGTACTATACTCCTACGAGCAGTACTTC
CASSLAPVLYSYEQYF
>.|11|TRBV21-1|.|TRBJ2-3
TGTGCCAGCAGCTTACGTGGTACGCAGTATTTT
CASSLRGTQYF
>.|14|TRBV11-2|.|TRBJ2-5
TGTGTCAGCTGCTTACCTCCGGGCGACGAGACCCAATACTTC
CVSCLPPGDETQYF
>.|14|TRBV5-1|.|TRBJ2-2
TGCGCCAGCAGCTTGAATAGCTTCGGCGGGGAGCTGTTTTTT
CASSLNSFGGELFF
>.|20|TRBV7-8|.|TRBJ2-6
TGTGCCAGCAGCTTAGCGGGGGGTGGTCTAGTGGGAGCTGGGGCCAACGTCCTGACTTTC
CASSLAGGGLVGAGANVLTF
>.|10|TRBV6-5|.|TRBJ1-6
TGTGCCAGCATGGAATCTCTCCTCCACTTT
CASMESLLHF
>TRBD2|13|TRBV11-2|once|TRBJ2-7
TGTGTCAGCAGCATATGGCGGGAGGGCAAGCAGTACTTC
CVSSIWREGKQYF
>.|13|TRBV6-2/TRBV6-3|.|TRBJ2-1
TGTGCCAGCACTACCGGTCATAACTATGAGCAGTTCTTC
CASTTGHNYEQFF
>TRBD1|14|TRBV10-3|many|TRBJ2-5
TGTGCCATCAGGGCGGGACAGGCGGGAGAGACCCAGTACTTC
CAIRAGQAGETQYF
>.|12|TRBV20-1|many|TRBJ1-1
TGCAGTGCTAGAGCGGGCCAGGCTCACGCTTTCTTT
CSARAGQAHAFF
>.|11|TRBV20-1|.|TRBJ2-1
TGTAGTGTCCGCTTGGTGAAAGAGCAGTTCTTC
CSVRLVKEQFF
>.|14|TRBV6-2/TRBV6-3|few|TRBJ2-4
TGTGCCAGCACAGAAGCGGGAGCCAAAAACATTCAGTACTTC
CASTEAGAKNIQYF
>TRBD1|15|TRBV6-5|.|TRBJ1-1
TGTGCTAGCAGTTACGGGGTAGGGGGCCTTGCTGAAGCTTTCTTT
CASSYGVGGLAEAFF
>.|13|TRBV11-2|.|TRBJ1-1
TGTGCCAGCAGCTTATTACGTCTCGGAGAAGCCTTCTTT
CASSLLRLGEAFF
>.|15|TRBV5-1|few|TRBJ2-5
TGCGCCAGCAGCCCAGGGGCGGGCGACGGGGAGACCCAGTACTTC
CASSPGAGDGETQYF
>TRBD2|15|TRBV6-6|few|TRBJ2-2
TGTGCCAGCGGGGGGGGGAGCTCAAACACCGGGGAGCTGTTTTTT
CASGGGSSNTGELFF
>.|13|TRBV20-1|.|TRBJ2-1
TGCTGTGCTAGCCGATCCATCTACATTGAGCAGTTCTTC
CCASRSIYIEQFF
>TRBD2|17|TRBV5-1|.|TRBJ2-1
TGCGCCAGCAGCCGAGGGACTAGCGGGTCCGCCTACAATGAGCAGTTCTTC
CASSRGTSGSAYNEQFF
>.|15|TRBV28|.|TRBJ2-2
TGTGCCAGCAGAACCACGGACAGCTCTACCGGGGAGCTGTTTTTT
CASRTTDSSTGELFF
>TRBD2|20|TRBV4-2|.|TRBJ2-1
TGTGCCAACAGCCAAGACCCCGTGACTAGCGGGAGGGCCCTCCAGAATGAGCAGTTCTTC
CANSQDPVTSGRALQNEQFF
>TRBD2|15|TRBV6-1|.|TRBJ2-1
TGTGCCAGCAGTGTATTTGCGGGAGGGAAGAATGAGCAGTTCTTC
CASSVFAGGKNEQFF
>.|13|TRBV5-4|.|TRBJ2-1
TGTGCCAGCAGCTCTCTTGGGCCCGGTGAGCAGTTCTTC
CASSSLGPGEQFF
>.|13|TRBV20-1|.|TRBJ2-2
TGCAGTGCTGCAGACCCGAACACCGGGGAGCTGTTTTTT
CSAADPNTGELFF
>.|15|TRBV7-9|.|TRBJ1-1
TGTGCCAGCAGCTTAGGGGGGAGCCCGAACACTGAAGCTTTCTTT
CASSLGGSPNTEAFF
>.|16|TRBV11-1|.|TRBJ2-2
TGTGCCAGCAGCTCCGGACTGGTACTTAGCACCGGGGAGCTGTTTTTT
CASSSGLVLSTGELFF
>.|13|TRBV6-1|once|TRBJ1-6
TGTACCGGCCAGGGTGAACTAAATTCACCCCTCCACTTT
CTGQGELNSPLHF
>.|13|TRBV20-1|.|TRBJ2-3
TGCAGTGATGCAGAGACGATCACAGGTACGCAGTATTTT
CSDAETITGTQYF
>.|17|TRBV11-3|.|TRBJ2-7
TGTGTCAGCAGTTTAAGGGCTGGCGGGATTAACTCCTACGAGCAGTACTTC
CVSSLRAGGINSYEQYF